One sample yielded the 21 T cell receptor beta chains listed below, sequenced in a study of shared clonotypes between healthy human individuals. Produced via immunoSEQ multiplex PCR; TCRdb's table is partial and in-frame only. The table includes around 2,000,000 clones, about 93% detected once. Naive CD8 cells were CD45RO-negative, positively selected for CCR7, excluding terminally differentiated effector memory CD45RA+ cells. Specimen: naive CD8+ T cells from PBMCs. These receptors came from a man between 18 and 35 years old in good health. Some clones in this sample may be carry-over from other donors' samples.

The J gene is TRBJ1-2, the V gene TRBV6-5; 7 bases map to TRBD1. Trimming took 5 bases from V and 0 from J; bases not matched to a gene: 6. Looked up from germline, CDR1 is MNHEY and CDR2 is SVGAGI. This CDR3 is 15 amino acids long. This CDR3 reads CASSLLRGANYGYTF. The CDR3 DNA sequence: TGTGCCAGCAGTCTCCTCAGGGGGGCTAACTATGGCTACACCTTC.

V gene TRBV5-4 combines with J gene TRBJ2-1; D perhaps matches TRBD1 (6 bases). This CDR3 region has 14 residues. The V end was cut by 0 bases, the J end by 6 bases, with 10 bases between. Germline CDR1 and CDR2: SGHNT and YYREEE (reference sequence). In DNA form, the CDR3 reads TGTGCCAGCAGCTTGGACAGGGCCCTCAATGAGCAGTTCTTC. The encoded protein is CASSLDRALNEQFF.

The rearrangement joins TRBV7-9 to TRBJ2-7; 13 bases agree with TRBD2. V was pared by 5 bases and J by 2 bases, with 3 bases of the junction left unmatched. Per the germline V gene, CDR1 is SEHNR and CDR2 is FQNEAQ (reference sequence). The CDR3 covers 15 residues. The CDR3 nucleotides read TGTGCCAGCAGCCGGACTAGCGGGAGTGCCTACGAGCAGTACTTC. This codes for CASSRTSGSAYEQYF.

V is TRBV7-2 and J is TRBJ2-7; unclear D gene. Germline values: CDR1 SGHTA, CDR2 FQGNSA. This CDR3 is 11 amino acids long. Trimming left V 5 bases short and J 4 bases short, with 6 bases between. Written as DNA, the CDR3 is TGTGCCAGCAGCCGGGCGTACGAGCAGTACTTC. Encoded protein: CASSRAYEQYF.

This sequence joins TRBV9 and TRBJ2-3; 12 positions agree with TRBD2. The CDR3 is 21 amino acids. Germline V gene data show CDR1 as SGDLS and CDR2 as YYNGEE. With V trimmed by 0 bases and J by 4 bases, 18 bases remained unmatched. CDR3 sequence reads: CASSVVGAGTSGPEGPDTQYF. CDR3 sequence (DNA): TGTGCCAGCAGCGTAGTCGGTGCCGGGACTAGCGGGCCAGAGGGCCCAGATACGCAGTATTTT.

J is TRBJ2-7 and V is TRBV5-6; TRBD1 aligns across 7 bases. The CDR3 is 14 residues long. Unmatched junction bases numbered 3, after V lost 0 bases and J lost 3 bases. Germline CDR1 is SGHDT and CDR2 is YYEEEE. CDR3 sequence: CASSLETGIYEQYF. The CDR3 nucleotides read TGTGCCAGCAGCTTGGAGACAGGGATCTACGAGCAGTACTTC. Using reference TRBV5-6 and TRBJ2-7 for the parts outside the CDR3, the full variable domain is DAGVTQSPTHLIKTRGQQVTLRCSPKSGHDTVSWYQQALGQGPQFIFQYYEEEERQRGNFPDRFSGHQFPNYSSELNVNALLLGDSALYLCASSLETGIYEQYFGPGTRLTVT.

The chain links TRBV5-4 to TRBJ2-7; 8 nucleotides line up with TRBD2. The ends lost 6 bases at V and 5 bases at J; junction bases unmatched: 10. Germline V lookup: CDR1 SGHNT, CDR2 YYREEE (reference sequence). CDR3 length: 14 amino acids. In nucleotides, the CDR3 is TGTGCCAGCACCTATCGGGGGGGCATGAACGAGCAGTACTTC. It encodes CASTYRGGMNEQYF.

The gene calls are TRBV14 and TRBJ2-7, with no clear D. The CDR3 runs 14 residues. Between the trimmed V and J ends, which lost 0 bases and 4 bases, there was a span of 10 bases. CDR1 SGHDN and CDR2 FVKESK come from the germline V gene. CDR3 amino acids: CASSQDPPLYEQYF. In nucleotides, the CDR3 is TGTGCCAGCAGCCAAGATCCGCCACTATACGAGCAGTACTTC.

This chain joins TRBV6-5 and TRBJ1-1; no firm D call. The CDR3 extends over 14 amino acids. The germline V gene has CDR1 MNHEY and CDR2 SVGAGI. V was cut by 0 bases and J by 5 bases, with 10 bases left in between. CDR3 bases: TGTGCCAGCAGTTACTCAAAAATTTGGACTGAAGCTTTCTTT. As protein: CASSYSKIWTEAFF.

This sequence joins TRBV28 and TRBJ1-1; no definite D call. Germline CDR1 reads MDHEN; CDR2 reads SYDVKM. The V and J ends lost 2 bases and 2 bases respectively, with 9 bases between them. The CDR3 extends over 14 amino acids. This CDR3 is CASSLGAINTEAFF. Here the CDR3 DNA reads TGTGCCAGCAGTTTAGGCGCGATTAACACTGAAGCTTTCTTT.

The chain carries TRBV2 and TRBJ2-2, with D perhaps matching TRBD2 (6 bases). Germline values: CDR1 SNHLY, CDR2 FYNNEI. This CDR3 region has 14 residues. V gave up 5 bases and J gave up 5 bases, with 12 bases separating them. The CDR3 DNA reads TGTGCCAGCAGTCCGACGCGGGATACCGGGGAGCTGTTTTTT. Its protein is CASSPTRDTGELFF.

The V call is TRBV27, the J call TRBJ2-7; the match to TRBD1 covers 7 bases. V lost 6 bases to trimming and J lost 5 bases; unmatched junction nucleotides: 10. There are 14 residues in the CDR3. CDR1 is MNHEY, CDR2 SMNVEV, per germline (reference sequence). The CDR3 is CASRPGRGLNEQYF. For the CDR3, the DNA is TGTGCCAGCAGGCCGGGAAGGGGGCTGAACGAGCAGTACTTC.

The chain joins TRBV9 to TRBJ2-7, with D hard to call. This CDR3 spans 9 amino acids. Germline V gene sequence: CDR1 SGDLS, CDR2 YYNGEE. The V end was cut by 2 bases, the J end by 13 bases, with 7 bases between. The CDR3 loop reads CASSVVQYF. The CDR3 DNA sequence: TGTGCCAGCAGCGTGGTGCAATACTTC.

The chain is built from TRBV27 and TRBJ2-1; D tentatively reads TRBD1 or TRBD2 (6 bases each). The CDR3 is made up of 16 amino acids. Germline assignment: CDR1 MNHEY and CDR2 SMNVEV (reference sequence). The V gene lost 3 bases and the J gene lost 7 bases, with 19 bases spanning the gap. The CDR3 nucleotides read TGTGCCAGCAGTTTGAGTAGCGGAGGGGGTAGGAATGAGCAGTTCTTC. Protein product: CASSLSSGGGRNEQFF.

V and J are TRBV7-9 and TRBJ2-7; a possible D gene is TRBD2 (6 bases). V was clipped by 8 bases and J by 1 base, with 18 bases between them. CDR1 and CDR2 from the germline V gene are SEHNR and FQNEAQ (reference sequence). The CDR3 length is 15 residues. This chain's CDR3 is CASGTGRERSYEQYF. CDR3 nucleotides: TGTGCCAGCGGGACCGGGCGGGAAAGGTCCTACGAGCAGTACTTC.

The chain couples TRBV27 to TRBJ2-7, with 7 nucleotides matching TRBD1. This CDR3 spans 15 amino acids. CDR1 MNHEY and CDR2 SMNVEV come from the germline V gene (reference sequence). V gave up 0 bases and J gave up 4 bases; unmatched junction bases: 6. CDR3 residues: CASSLSSDRRYEQYF. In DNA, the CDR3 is TGTGCCAGCAGTTTATCTTCGGACAGGCGTTACGAGCAGTACTTC.

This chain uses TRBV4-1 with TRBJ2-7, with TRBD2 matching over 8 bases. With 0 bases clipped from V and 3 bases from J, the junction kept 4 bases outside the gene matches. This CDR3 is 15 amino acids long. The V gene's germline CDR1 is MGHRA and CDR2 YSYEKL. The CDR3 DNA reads TGCGCCAGCAGCCAAGACAGTAGCGGGGTCTACGAGCAGTACTTC. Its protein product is CASSQDSSGVYEQYF.

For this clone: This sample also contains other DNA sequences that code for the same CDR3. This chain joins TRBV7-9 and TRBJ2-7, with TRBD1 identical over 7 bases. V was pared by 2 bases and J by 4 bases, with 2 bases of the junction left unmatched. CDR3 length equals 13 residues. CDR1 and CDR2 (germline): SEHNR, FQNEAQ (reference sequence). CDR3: CASSLNRGYEQYF. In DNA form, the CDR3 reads TGTGCCAGCAGCTTAAACAGGGGATACGAGCAGTACTTC.

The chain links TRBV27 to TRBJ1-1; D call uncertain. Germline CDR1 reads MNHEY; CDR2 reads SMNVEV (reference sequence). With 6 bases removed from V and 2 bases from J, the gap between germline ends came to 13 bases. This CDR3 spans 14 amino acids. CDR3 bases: TGTGCCAGCAGCCCATTTCACGCTAACACTGAAGCTTTCTTT. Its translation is CASSPFHANTEAFF.

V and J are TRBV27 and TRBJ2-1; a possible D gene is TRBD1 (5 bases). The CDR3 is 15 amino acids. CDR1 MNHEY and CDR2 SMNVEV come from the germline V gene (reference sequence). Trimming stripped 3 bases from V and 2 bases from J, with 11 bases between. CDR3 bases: TGTGCCAGCAGTTTTGGCAGGGTTCCCTACAATGAGCAGTTCTTC. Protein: CASSFGRVPYNEQFF.

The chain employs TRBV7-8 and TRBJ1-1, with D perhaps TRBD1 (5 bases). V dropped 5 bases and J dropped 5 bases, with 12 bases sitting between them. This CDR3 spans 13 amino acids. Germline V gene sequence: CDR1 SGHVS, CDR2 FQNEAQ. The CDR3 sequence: CASSPRVETEAFF. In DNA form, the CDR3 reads TGTGCCAGCAGCCCCAGGGTTGAAACTGAAGCTTTCTTT. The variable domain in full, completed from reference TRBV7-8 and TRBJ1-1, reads GAGVSQSPRYKVAKRGQDVALRCDPISGHVSLFWYQQALGQGPEFLTYFQNEAQLDKSGLPSDRFFAERPEGSVSTLKIQRTQQEDSAVYLCASSPRVETEAFFGQGTRLTVV.